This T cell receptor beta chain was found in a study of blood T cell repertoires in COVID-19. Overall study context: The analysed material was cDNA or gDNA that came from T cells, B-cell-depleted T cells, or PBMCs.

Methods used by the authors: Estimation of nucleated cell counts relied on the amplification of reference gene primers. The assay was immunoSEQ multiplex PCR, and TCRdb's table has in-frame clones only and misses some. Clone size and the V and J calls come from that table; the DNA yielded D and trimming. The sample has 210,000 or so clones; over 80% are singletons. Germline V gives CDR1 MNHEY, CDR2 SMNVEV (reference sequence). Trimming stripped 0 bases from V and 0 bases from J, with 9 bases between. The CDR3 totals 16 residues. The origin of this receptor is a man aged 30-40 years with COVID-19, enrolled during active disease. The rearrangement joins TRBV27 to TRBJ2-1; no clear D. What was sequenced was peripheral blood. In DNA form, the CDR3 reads TGTGCCAGCAGTTTATCGCGGTTCAGCTCCTACAATGAGCAGTTCTTC. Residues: CASSLSRFSSYNEQFF.